A single T cell receptor beta chain is shown here with its context. Sequence at one end of the junction differs from germline and may be a read error. The data derive from a study of blood T cells in healthy people across ages. Germline V gene lookup returns CDR1 SGHTA and CDR2 FQGNSA. This CDR3 is 17 amino acids long. The authors ran a second PCR of about 7 to 11 cycles using a sample-barcoded 5' primer and a J-beta primer mix. TCRdb reprocessed the 5' RACE reads with MiXCR, giving one entry per CDR3 protein. The sample holds 800,000 to 950,000 distinct CDR3 sequences; about 34% are singletons and the top ten take around 13%.

The TCR was taken from a young man in good health. The chain couples TRBV7-2 to TRBJ2-1, with 9 positions matching TRBD2. Sequencing was performed on blood. CDR3 region: CASSTQGGGGGYSEQFF. CDR3 DNA sequence: TGTGCCAGCAGCACCCAGGGGGGCGGGGGGGGTTACAGTGAGCAGTTCTTC.